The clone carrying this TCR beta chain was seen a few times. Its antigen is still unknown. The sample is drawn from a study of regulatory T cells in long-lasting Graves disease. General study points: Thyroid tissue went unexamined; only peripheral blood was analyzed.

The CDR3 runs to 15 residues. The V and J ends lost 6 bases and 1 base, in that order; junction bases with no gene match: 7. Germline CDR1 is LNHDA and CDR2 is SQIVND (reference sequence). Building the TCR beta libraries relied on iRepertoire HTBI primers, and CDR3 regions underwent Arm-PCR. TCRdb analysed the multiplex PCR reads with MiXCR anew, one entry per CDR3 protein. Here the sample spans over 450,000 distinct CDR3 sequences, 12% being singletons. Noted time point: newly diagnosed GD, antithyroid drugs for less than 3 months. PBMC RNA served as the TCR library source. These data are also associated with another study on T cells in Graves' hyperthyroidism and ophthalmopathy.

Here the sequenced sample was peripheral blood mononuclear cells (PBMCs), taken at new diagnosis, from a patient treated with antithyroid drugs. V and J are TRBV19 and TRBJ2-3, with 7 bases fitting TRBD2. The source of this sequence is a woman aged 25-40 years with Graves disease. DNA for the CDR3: TGTGCCAGTAGCCCAGCGGGGTCCCGCACAGATACGCAGTATTTT. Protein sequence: CASSPAGSRTDTQYF.